A selection of T cell receptor beta chains follows, all from one sample in a study of cytomegalovirus exposure and HLA in healthy donors. Method: immunoSEQ multiplex PCR; TCRdb's copy keeps in-frame clones and lacks some. The table includes about 140,000 clones, 61% detected once. The sequenced sample consisted of PBMCs. The receptors come from a male donor in good health and CMV-seronegative. The CDR3 runs from the conserved cysteine through the conserved F or W. Clone size, where shown, is once, few, many, or a class for clones that have expanded.

TRBV4-1	TRBJ2-3	.	CASSQERGQSTDTQYF
TRBV7-2	TRBJ1-4	few	CASSPDTTNEKLFF
TRBV5-1	TRBJ1-1	.	CASRMTGQAPEAFF
TRBV7-9	TRBJ2-5	few	CSSSPGQDYDQETQYF
TRBV7-3	TRBJ2-1	.	CASSPGQAPHEQFF
TRBV11-3	TRBJ2-3	.	CASSSIGGADTQYF
TRBV6-5	TRBJ1-2	.	CASSRNTGTYGYTF
TRBV11-2	.	.	CASSSGYEQYF
TRBV6-5	TRBJ1-2	.	CASRPQGPGGYTF
TRBV5-1	TRBJ2-7	.	CASSPGQDEQYF
TRBV2	TRBJ2-5	.	CASMGQVGETQYF
TRBV5-8	TRBJ1-6	.	CASSLEGENSPLHF
TRBV9	TRBJ2-3	few	CASSTELAGDRTDTQYF
TRBV25-1	TRBJ2-7	.	CASSESGVGGEQYF
TRBV6-6	TRBJ1-4	once	CASRPQTLHEKLFF
TRBV5-6	TRBJ2-7	.	CASSGGQTYEQYF
TRBV6-5	TRBJ1-5	.	CASKRGTSNQPQHF
TRBV9	TRBJ2-3	few	CASSVRGRTDTQYF
TRBV27	TRBJ2-4	.	CASTGGGAGENIQYF
TRBV19	TRBJ1-5	.	CASSGQNNQPQHF
TRBV7-2	TRBJ1-1	.	CASSLDGPGGMNTEAFF
TRBV19	TRBJ1-2	.	CASSIDAGRGYTF
TRBV9	TRBJ1-1	.	CASSVQGGTEAFF
TRBV9	TRBJ2-5	few	CASSVGTSGVQETQYF
TRBV2	TRBJ1-2	.	CASRTTGDYGYTF
TRBV5-1	TRBJ1-1	few	CASSTWTGNTEAFF
TRBV5-1	TRBJ2-2	.	CASSLRSPGELFF
TRBV21-1	TRBJ2-5	.	CASSPRTGEEETQYF
TRBV6-5	TRBJ2-7	.	CASSYSGQGDEQYF
TRBV25-1	TRBJ2-2	.	CASSEAGRRGELFF
TRBV28	TRBJ1-3	.	CASRLYGPLHSGNTIYF
TRBV2	TRBJ1-2	.	CAPGGNYGYTF
TRBV7-2	TRBJ1-4	.	CASSPRQGPEKLFF
TRBV7-3	TRBJ2-2	.	CASSLSGGVSPGELFF
TRBV6-6	TRBJ2-7	.	CASSGQGGGREQYF
TRBV10-3	TRBJ2-3	.	CAINPSGGSTDTQYF
TRBV6-5	TRBJ1-2	.	CASTSGTGFFEGYTF
TRBV6-1	TRBJ1-2	few	CASSDTGQSYGYTF
TRBV6-1	TRBJ1-1	.	CASSATGTGRTEAFF
TRBV19	TRBJ1-5	.	CASTDRNQPQHF
TRBV5-1	TRBJ2-2	.	CASSLRLERTGELFF
TRBV9	TRBJ1-1	.	CASSLLDRDTEAFF
TRBV7-2	TRBJ2-2	.	CASSFSIAGGNTGELFF
TRBV5-1	TRBJ2-6	few	CASSLGQGAPGANVLTF
TRBV2	TRBJ2-1	.	CASSQDRYNEQFF
TRBV5-1	TRBJ2-2	.	CASSLGNTGNTGELFF
TRBV19	TRBJ1-2	.	CASRTGGWRDYGYTF
TRBV5-1	TRBJ2-1	few	CASSLNGGAYNEQFF
TRBV9	TRBJ2-3	once	CASSVGGEGQYF
TRBV5-4	TRBJ2-1	.	CASSFLAGQEQFF
TRBV5-1	TRBJ2-7	.	CASSTSGVNYEQYF
TRBV2	TRBJ2-5	.	CASSSPRRETQYF
TRBV30	TRBJ2-7	few	CAWSYGQGDEQYF
TRBV5-8	TRBJ2-3	.	CASRLALAGAGTDTQYF
TRBV7-9	TRBJ2-3	.	CASSYGLGTDTQYF
TRBV6-5	TRBJ1-1	.	CASSYRLEVTEAFF
TRBV28	TRBJ2-7	few	CASSLLSWDIAYEQYF
TRBV2	TRBJ2-1	few	CASSGRQGFSYNEQFF